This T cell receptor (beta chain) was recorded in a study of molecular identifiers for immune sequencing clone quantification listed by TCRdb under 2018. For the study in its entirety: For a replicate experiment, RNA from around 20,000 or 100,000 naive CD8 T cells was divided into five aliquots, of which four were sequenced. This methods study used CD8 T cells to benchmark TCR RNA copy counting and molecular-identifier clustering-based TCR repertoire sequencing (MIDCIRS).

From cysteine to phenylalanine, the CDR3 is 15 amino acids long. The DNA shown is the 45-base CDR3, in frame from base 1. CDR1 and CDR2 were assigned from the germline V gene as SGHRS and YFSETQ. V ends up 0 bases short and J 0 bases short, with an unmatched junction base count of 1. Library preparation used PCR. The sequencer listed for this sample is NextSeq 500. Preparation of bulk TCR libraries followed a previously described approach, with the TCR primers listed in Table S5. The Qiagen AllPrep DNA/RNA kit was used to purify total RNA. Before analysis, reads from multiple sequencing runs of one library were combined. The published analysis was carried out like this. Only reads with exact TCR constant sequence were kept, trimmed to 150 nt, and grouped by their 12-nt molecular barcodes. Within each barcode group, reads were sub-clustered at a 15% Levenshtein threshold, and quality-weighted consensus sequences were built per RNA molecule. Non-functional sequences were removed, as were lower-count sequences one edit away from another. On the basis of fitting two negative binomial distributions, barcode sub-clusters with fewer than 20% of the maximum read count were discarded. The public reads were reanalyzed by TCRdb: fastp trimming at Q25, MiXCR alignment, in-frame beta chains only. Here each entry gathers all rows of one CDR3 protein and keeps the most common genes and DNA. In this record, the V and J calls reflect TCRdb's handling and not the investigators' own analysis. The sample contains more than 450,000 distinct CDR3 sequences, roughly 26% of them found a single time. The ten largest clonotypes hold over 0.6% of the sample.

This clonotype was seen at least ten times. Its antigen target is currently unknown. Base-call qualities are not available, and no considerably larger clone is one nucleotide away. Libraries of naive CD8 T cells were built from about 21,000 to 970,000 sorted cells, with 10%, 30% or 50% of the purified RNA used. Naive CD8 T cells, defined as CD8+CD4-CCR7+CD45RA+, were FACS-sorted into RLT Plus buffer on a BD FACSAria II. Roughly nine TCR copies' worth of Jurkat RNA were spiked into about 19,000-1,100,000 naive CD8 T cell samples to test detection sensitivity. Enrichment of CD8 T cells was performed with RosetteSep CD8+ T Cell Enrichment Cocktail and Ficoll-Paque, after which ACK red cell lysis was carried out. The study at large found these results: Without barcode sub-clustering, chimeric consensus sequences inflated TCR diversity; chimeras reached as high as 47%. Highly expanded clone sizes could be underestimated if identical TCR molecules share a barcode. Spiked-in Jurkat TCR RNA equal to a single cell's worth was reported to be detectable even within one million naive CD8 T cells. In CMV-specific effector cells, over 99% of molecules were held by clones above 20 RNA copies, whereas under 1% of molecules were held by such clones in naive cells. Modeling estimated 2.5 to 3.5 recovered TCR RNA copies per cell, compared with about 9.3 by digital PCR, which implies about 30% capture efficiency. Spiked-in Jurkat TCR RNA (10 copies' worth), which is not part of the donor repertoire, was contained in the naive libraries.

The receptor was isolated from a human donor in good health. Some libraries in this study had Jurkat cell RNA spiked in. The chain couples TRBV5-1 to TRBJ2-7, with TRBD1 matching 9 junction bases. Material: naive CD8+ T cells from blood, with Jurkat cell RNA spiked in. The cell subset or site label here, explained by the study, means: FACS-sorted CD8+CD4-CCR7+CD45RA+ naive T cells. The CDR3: CASSLATGGSYEQYF. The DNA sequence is TGCGCCAGCAGCTTGGCGACAGGGGGCTCCTACGAGCAGTACTTC.